Presented here are 9 T cell receptor beta chains from one specimen sequenced in a study of beta chain features in type 1 diabetes. Points from the study as a whole: Shortening that was moderate but significant affected the TCRB CDR3s of Type 1 diabetes patients in all four CD4+ subsets.

Isolated RNA was reverse transcribed in full, so expressed TCRB transcripts were sequenced. Assay: immunoSEQ multiplex PCR; the TCRdb copy retains only in-frame clones and omits some. Among approximately 360,000 clones listed, around 12% were seen once. Their target antigens are unknown. Sequenced material: naive CD4+ T cells from blood. The origin of the receptors is a woman younger than 35 with type 1 diabetes.

This clone has only a few counts. The gene calls are TRBV4-3 and TRBJ1-5; D is uncertain. V lost 0 bases to trimming and J lost 7 bases, with 10 bases between them. Germline assignment: CDR1 LGHNA and CDR2 YSLEER. CDR3 size: 14 residues. This CDR3 is CASSQDEGRQPQHF. Here the CDR3 DNA reads TGCGCCAGCAGCCAAGATGAGGGCAGGCAGCCCCAGCATTTT.

This clone has a handful of counts. CDR3 in DNA: TGCGCCAGCAGCTCAGGCGGGCAGGAAGAGACCCAGTACTTC. Translated, it gives CASSSGGQEETQYF. This chain uses TRBV5-1 with TRBJ2-5; tentative D call: TRBD2 (5 bases). There are 14 residues in the CDR3. The V gene's germline CDR1 is SGHRS and CDR2 YFSETQ. V was shortened by 3 bases and J by 3 bases, with 12 bases between the two germline ends.

The chain has TRBV14 and TRBJ1-2; D is ambiguous. The CDR3 has 14 amino acids. Trimming stripped 4 bases from V and 2 bases from J, with 11 bases between. Germline V gene lookup returns CDR1 SGHDN and CDR2 FVKESK. The CDR3, as DNA: TGTGCCAGCAGCCGTGGACTGGAAAACTATGGCTACACCTTC. Its protein product is CASSRGLENYGYTF.

The chain is built from TRBV18 and TRBJ2-1, with 9 bases that match TRBD1. The J segment lost 9 bases and the V segment lost 3 bases, leaving 6 bases of the junction unmatched. This CDR3 has 14 amino acids. Germline values: CDR1 KGHSH, CDR2 LQKENI. This CDR3 is CASSPEEQGAEQFF. CDR3 bases: TGTGCCAGCTCACCGGAGGAACAGGGGGCTGAGCAGTTCTTC.

This clone was counted a few times. The chain is built from TRBV28 and TRBJ2-1; 13 bases match TRBD2. Per germline, CDR1 MDHEN and CDR2 SYDVKM. This CDR3 spans 13 amino acids. Trimming at V came to 3 bases and at J to 16 bases, leaving 6 bases not matched to a gene. The DNA for the CDR3 is TGTGCCAGCAGTTTCCCTACTAGCGGGAGGGGTTTCTTC. This encodes CASSFPTSGRGFF. Supplemented by reference TRBV28 and TRBJ2-1, the full variable domain reads DVKVTQSSRYLVKRTGEKVFLECVQDMDHENMFWYRQDPGLGLRLIYFSYDVKMKEKGDIPEGYSVSREKKERFSLILESASTNQTSMYLCASSFPTSGRGFFGPGTRLTVL.

V and J are TRBV2 and TRBJ1-2; perhaps TRBD1 as D (5 bases). Germline CDR1 SNHLY, CDR2 FYNNEI. This CDR3 has 14 amino acids. Trimming stripped 1 base from V and 4 bases from J, with 10 bases between. This chain's CDR3 is CASSEGQGTYGYTF. CDR3 coding DNA: TGTGCCAGCAGTGAAGGCCAGGGAACCTATGGCTACACCTTC. Filled out from reference TRBV2 and TRBJ1-2, the complete variable domain reads EPEVTQTPSHQVTQMGQEVILRCVPISNHLYFYWYRQILGQKVEFLVSFYNNEISEKSEIFDDQFSVERPDGSNFTLKIRSTKLEDSAMYFCASSEGQGTYGYTFGSGTRLTVV.

This chain's CDR3 is CASSTSQGSVGELFF. The CDR3 DNA reads TGTGCCAGCAGCACCTCACAGGGGTCGGTCGGGGAGCTGTTTTTT. The chain links TRBV7-9 to TRBJ2-2; TRBD1 agrees at 7 bases. The trim removed 5 bases at V and 7 bases at J, leaving 10 bases unmatched. CDR1 and CDR2 (germline): SEHNR, FQNEAQ (reference sequence). The CDR3 runs 15 residues.

The chain couples TRBV7-2 to TRBJ2-1, with D maybe TRBD1 (6 bases). The V and J ends lost 5 bases and 0 bases respectively, with 8 bases between them. This CDR3 spans 14 amino acids. Germline V gene lookup returns CDR1 SGHTA and CDR2 FQGNSA. In DNA form, the CDR3 reads TGTGCCAGCAGCGGGGGCCTCTCCTACAATGAGCAGTTCTTC. This gives the protein CASSGGLSYNEQFF.

There are a few counts of this clone. The chain uses TRBV9 and TRBJ2-2, with 8 bases matching TRBD2. The CDR3 has 16 amino acids. The trim removed 2 bases at V and 4 bases at J, leaving 7 bases unmatched. Per the germline V gene, CDR1 is SGDLS and CDR2 is YYNGEE. This CDR3 is CASSVGGSGGTGELFF. Here the CDR3 DNA reads TGTGCCAGCAGCGTGGGGGGAAGCGGGGGCACCGGGGAGCTGTTTTTT.